This record covers a single TCR beta chain. Its specificity is not known. The sample belongs to a study of cytomegalovirus exposure and HLA in healthy donors. The PCR used 60 Vbeta and 13 Jbeta primers. Here immunoSEQ multiplex PCR was the method, and the copy in TCRdb shows in-frame clones only, minus some. Here the sample spans approximately 160,000 clones, roughly 75% being singletons. Findings and limits, study-wide: Sequencing had likely introduced a cluster of highly shared sequence variants as an artifact. The authors later found most CMV-associated TCR beta chains appeared HLA-restricted. Immune exposure information available was restricted to CMV serostatus. Generally TCR sequences proved uncommon, though certain public TCRs appeared in numerous donors.

Material: PBMCs. The TCR originated in a male donor in good health and CMV-seronegative.

The CDR3 here is CASSPAGSGTDTQYF. The CDR3 DNA follows: TGTGCCAGCTCCCCGGCGGGTTCTGGCACAGATACGCAGTATTTT. This chain joins TRBV18 and TRBJ2-3; weak D call: TRBD2 (5 bases). This CDR3 is built from 15 residues. In germline, CDR1 is KGHSH, CDR2 LQKENI. V lost 6 bases, J lost 1 base, and 14 bases lay in between.